This T cell receptor beta chain was retrieved from a study of graft-versus-host responses after intestinal transplantation. The wider study: Multivisceral, liver-intestinal, or isolated intestinal grafts went to recipients. Once they had received anti-thymocyte globulin induction, all recipients took tacrolimus and steroids for approximately three years. Study results and caveats: Peak circulating GvH clone levels tracked with early post-transplant HvG declines. Patients who carried graft-donor T cell macrochimerism also had high graft-versus-host to host-versus-graft clonal ratios in their allografts.

With regard to this clone: Antigen specificity is unknown.

V dropped 2 bases and J dropped 11 bases, with 16 bases sitting between them. The germline CDR1 and CDR2 sequences are SGHAT and FQNNGV. This CDR3 is built from 15 residues. TCRdb's table, derived via immunoSEQ multiplex PCR, lists solely in-frame clones and lacks some. The sample contains approximately 49,000 clones, 85% to 95% of which appear only once. The V and J genes are TRBV11-2 and TRBJ1-6; weak D call: TRBD1 (5 bases). The input for sequencing was unstimulated CD8+ T cells sorted from spleen or lymph node cells, taken before transplant. The sequence derives from a human donor who was the organ donor for an intestinal transplant. CDR3 amino acids: CASSLTGTSMAPLHF. The CDR3 coding sequence is TGTGCCAGCAGCTTAACTGGGACCTCAATGGCACCCCTCCACTTT. Full variable domain (missing parts from reference TRBV11-2 and TRBJ1-6): EAGVAQSPRYKIIEKRQSVAFWCNPISGHATLYWYQQILGQGPKLLIQFQNNGVVDDSQLPKDRFSAERLKGVDSTLKIQPAKLEDSAVYLCASSLTGTSMAPLHFGNGTRLTVT.